A single TCR beta chain is shown here with its context. The data stem from a study of PD-1 and CTLA-4 blockade in melanoma. Assay used: immunoSEQ multiplex PCR; TCRdb lists only in-frame clones, some missing. The table has 32,000 or so clones, roughly nine tenths seen once. The TCR was taken from a human donor with melanoma. This specimen consisted of CD8+ T cells from peripheral blood, obtained before anti-PD-1 treatment.

CDR3 nucleotide sequence: TGTGCCTTCAGCGCTTCTAACTATGGCTACACCTTC. Protein: CAFSASNYGYTF. The chain combines TRBV30 with TRBJ1-2; no firm D call. Germline-derived CDR1 and CDR2 are GTSNPN and SVGIG (reference sequence). The CDR3 totals 12 residues. Between the trimmed V and J ends, which lost 7 bases and 0 bases, there was a span of 9 bases.